This T cell receptor beta chain is from a study of T cell changes during pregnancy in multiple sclerosis (dated by TCRdb to about 2019). Describing the broader study: Changes in the T cell repertoire over the course of pregnancy were examined in this study in women with multiple sclerosis.

Notes on this clone: Its specific antigen is unknown. No base-level quality is on record; no much larger clone is a single base apart.

Libraries were prepared through the immunoSEQ multiplex PCR assay. TCRdb re-hosts the immuneACCESS table, in-frame sequences only. Its copies lack some clones; in the studies checked, an unresolved V gene accounts for under half of them, and the cause for the rest is not known. The table for this sample lists some 100,000 clones; 94% of them were counted only once. The ten largest clones capture roughly 0.9% of the sample. From a lookup of the germline V gene (reference sequence), CDR1 and CDR2 are LNHDA and SQIVND. V is reduced by 3 bases and J by 3 bases, leaving a spacing of 17 bases between them. Measured from the cysteine to the phenylalanine, the CDR3 is 16 residues long. Only CDR3 DNA remains: 48 bases, in frame from the first base.

The source material was peripheral blood, sampled before pregnancy. This TCR came from a female donor with multiple sclerosis, enrolled in a pregnancy study. The rearranged segments are TRBV19 and TRBJ1-1, with the D gene not confidently named. DNA sequence: TGTGCCAGTAGTATCTCGTACATGACTTCCCACACTGAAGCTTTCTTT. This codes for CASSISYMTSHTEAFF.